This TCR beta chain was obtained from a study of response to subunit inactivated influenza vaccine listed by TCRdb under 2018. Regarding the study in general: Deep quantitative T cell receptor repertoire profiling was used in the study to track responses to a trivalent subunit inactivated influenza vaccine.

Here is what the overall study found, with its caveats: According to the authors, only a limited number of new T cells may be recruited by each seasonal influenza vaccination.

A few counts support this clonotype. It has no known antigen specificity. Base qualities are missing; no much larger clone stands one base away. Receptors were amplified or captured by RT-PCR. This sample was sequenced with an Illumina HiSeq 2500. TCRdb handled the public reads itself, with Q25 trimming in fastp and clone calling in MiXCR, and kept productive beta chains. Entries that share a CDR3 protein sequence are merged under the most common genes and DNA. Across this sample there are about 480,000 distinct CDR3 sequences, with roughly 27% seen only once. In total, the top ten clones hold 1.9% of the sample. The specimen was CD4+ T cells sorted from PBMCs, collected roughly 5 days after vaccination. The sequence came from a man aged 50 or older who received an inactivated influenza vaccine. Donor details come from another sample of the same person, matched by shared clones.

The CDR3 region: CASRRREEAFF. The nucleotide sequence reads TGCGCCAGCAGAAGACGGGAGGAAGCTTTCTTT. The chain links TRBV5-1 with TRBJ1-1; no D gene call is confident. The CDR3 spans 11 residues, from the cysteine through the phenylalanine. Only the CDR3 region is kept as DNA, spanning 33 bases read in frame from base 1. V and J lose 5 bases and 8 bases, and a span of 10 bases separates them. CDR1 and CDR2 are drawn from the germline V gene: SGHRS, YFSETQ. The full variable domain, with segments outside the CDR3 supplied by the reference TRBV5-1 and TRBJ1-1 proteins, appears as KAGVTQTPRYLIKTRGQQVTLSCSPISGHRSVSWYQQTPGQGLQFLFEYFSETQRNKGNFPGRFSGRQFSNSRSEMNVSTLELGDSALYLCASRRREEAFFGQGTRLTVV.